The rows below give T cell receptor beta chains drawn from one sample of a study of Graves' ophthalmopathy and Graves' hyperthyroidism. TCRdb reanalysed the multiplex PCR reads using MiXCR and keeps one entry per CDR3 protein. The sample shows 600,000 to 950,000 distinct CDR3 sequences, roughly 40% of them seen only once. Sequencing was carried out using peripheral blood. The receptors come from an adult man with Graves' ophthalmopathy. Each CDR3 is given with its conserved first and last residue. The D gene is left open where the match is weak. For some rows the clone size is stated as once, few or many, or as a class when expanded; others skip it.

V	size	J	D	CDR3	DNA
TRBV2	-	TRBJ1-4	TRBD1	CASGTTGAANEKLFF	TGTGCCAGCGGAACAACAGGGGCGGCTAATGAAAAACTGTTTTTT
TRBV25-1	-	TRBJ2-5	-	CASSQAGTKGAVQETQYF	TGTGCCAGCTCTCAAGCGGGGACCAAGGGGGCGGTTCAAGAGACCCAGTACTTC
TRBV27	few	TRBJ1-4	-	CASSPRANEKLFF	TGTGCCAGCAGTCCCCGAGCCAATGAAAAACTGTTTTTT
TRBV7-8	-	TRBJ1-3	-	CASSLWFAADSSLGNTIYF	TGTGCCAGCAGCTTATGGTTCGCTGCGGACAGCTCTCTGGGAAACACCATATATTTT
TRBV20-1	-	TRBJ1-2	-	CSARVAPQAGNYYGYTF	TGCAGTGCTAGAGTGGCCCCGCAGGCAGGGAACTACTATGGCTACACCTTC
TRBV7-3	once	TRBJ1-2	-	CASSQGQEGYTF	TGTGCCAGCAGCCAGGGACAAGAGGGCTACACCTTC
TRBV2	-	TRBJ1-1	-	CASMGQYEAFF	TGTGCCAGCATGGGACAATATGAAGCTTTCTTT
TRBV29-1	-	TRBJ1-2	-	CSVASGDGYTF	TGCAGCGTTGCGTCAGGGGACGGCTACACCTTC
TRBV29-1	many	TRBJ1-3	-	CSVSSGNTIYF	TGCAGCGTGTCGTCTGGAAACACCATATATTTT
TRBV7-9	-	TRBJ1-1	-	CASSSDEVTEAFF	TGTGCCAGCAGCTCGGATGAGGTAACTGAAGCTTTCTTT
TRBV4-3	-	TRBJ1-5	-	CASSPLPGAGQPQHF	TGCGCCAGCAGCCCGCTACCAGGGGCCGGTCAGCCCCAGCATTTT
TRBV6-1	few	TRBJ2-7	-	CASSKGKQYF	TGTGCCAGCAGTAAGGGCAAGCAGTACTTC
TRBV7-2	-	TRBJ2-2	-	CASSKREATGQEGRYAGELFF	TGTGCCAGCAGCAAAAGAGAGGCCACCGGACAGGAGGGGCGGTATGCCGGGGAGCTGTTTTTT
TRBV7-2	many	TRBJ1-2	TRBD1	CASSLRQGYGYTF	TGTGCCAGCAGCCTACGACAGGGTTATGGCTACACCTTC
TRBV11-2	few	TRBJ2-7	-	CASSLGQAGSYEQYF	TGTGCCAGCAGCTTAGGGCAGGCTGGATCCTACGAGCAGTACTTC
TRBV5-6	-	TRBJ1-6	-	CASSLQGRGSPLHF	TGTGCCAGCAGCTTACAGGGAAGAGGTTCACCCCTCCACTTT
TRBV19	many	TRBJ1-2	TRBD1	CASSIAGQGFGYTF	TGTGCCAGTAGTATCGCGGGACAGGGGTTTGGCTACACCTTC
TRBV29-1	few	TRBJ2-2	-	CSAGPGHVEFTGELFF	TGCAGCGCTGGCCCGGGACACGTAGAATTCACCGGGGAGCTGTTTTTT
TRBV7-3	-	TRBJ2-7	TRBD2	CASSLTGTSVGGGEQYF	TGTGCCAGCAGCCTTACCGGGACTAGCGTCGGAGGGGGCGAGCAGTACTTC
TRBV2	many	TRBJ1-4	-	CASIPGAGWGNEKLFF	TGTGCCAGCATTCCCGGTGCGGGTTGGGGTAATGAAAAACTGTTTTTT
TRBV7-9	-	TRBJ2-7	TRBD2	CASSNTGTRSYEQYF	TGTGCCAGCAGCAACACCGGGACTAGATCATACGAGCAGTACTTC
TRBV7-2	few	TRBJ2-5	-	CASSLVRPPGETQYF	TGTGCCAGCAGCTTAGTAAGGCCCCCGGGGGAGACCCAGTACTTC
TRBV7-2	many	TRBJ2-7	-	CASSPGKGSYEQYF	TGTGCCAGCAGCCCCGGGAAGGGGAGCTACGAGCAGTACTTC
TRBV19	few	TRBJ2-2	-	CASSIVHDHTGELFF	TGTGCCAGTAGTATAGTCCACGACCACACCGGGGAGCTGTTTTTT
TRBV29-1	once	TRBJ1-2	-	CSVTSPGHRDYGYTF	TGCAGCGTTACCTCTCCGGGACACCGGGACTATGGCTACACCTTC
TRBV5-6	few	TRBJ1-1	TRBD1	CASSQTGQGMANTEAFF	TGTGCCAGCAGCCAAACGGGACAGGGAATGGCGAACACTGAAGCTTTCTTT
TRBV20-1	-	TRBJ2-5	TRBD2	CSATSGGAVEETQYF	TGCAGTGCGACTAGCGGGGGGGCCGTGGAAGAGACCCAGTACTTC
TRBV11-2	-	TRBJ2-3	-	CASKETSTVADTQYF	TGTGCCAGCAAAGAGACTAGTACGGTCGCAGATACGCAGTATTTT
TRBV9	-	TRBJ2-7	TRBD2	CASSPGGLAGDYEQYF	TGTGCCAGCAGCCCCGGTGGTTTAGCGGGAGATTACGAGCAGTACTTC
TRBV12-3/TRBV12-4	-	TRBJ2-2	TRBD2	CASTRTGRPSGGELFF	TGTGCCAGCACACGTACCGGGAGGCCGTCTGGAGGGGAGCTGTTTTTT
TRBV12-5	once	TRBJ1-1	-	CASGLWGGLTFF	TGTGCTAGTGGTTTGTGGGGGGGCTTAACTTTCTTT
TRBV25-1	few	TRBJ2-2	-	CARGHRGGELFF	TGTGCCAGGGGCCATCGAGGCGGGGAGCTGTTTTTT
TRBV7-9	many	TRBJ1-1	-	CASSRTGTMNTEAFF	TGTGCCAGCAGCCGAACCGGGACAATGAACACTGAAGCTTTCTTT
TRBV12-3/TRBV12-4	-	TRBJ1-2	TRBD1	CASSPNGQGKYGYTF	TGTGCCAGCAGTCCAAACGGACAGGGTAAATATGGCTACACCTTC
TRBV19	few	TRBJ1-2	TRBD1	CASSPPGTGDYGYTF	TGTGCCAGTAGCCCACCTGGGACAGGGGACTATGGCTACACCTTC